This T cell receptor beta chain was recovered during a study of T cell responses to AZD1222 COVID-19 vaccine. For this clone: Its antigen is still unknown.

Study-level findings and limits: Most donors were white British, females outnumbered males, and clonal diversity was possibly underestimated.

Repertoires were generated with immunoSEQ multiplex PCR, while TCRdb's copy carries only in-frame clones and drops some. This sample has about 190,000 clones; just over 90% occur once, and the top ten carry nearly 1%. The V gene's germline CDR1 is MRHNA and CDR2 SNTAGT. The CDR3 is 15 amino acids. V shed 6 bases and J 0 bases; nucleotides not matched to a gene: 4. The chain is built from TRBV6-4 and TRBJ2-1, with 8 nucleotides matching TRBD2. This TCR derives from an adult in good health. The sequenced sample was peripheral blood, obtained on day 0 of AZD1222 vaccination. In DNA form, the CDR3 reads TGTGCCAGCAGAGCCCTAGCGGGCTCCTACAATGAGCAGTTCTTC. It yields the protein CASRALAGSYNEQFF.